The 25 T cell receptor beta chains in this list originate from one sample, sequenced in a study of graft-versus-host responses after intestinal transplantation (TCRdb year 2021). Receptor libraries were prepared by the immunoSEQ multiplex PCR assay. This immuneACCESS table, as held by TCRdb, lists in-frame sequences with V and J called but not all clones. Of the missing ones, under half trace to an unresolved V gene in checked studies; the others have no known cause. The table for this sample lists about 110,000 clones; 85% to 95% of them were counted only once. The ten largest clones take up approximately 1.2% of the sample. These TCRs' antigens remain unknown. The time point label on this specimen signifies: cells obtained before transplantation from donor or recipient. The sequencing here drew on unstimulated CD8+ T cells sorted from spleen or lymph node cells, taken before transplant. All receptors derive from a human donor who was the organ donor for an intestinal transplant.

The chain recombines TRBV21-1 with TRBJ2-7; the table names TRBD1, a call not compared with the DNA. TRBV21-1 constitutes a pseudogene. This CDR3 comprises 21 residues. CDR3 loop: CASSKPSRIAMSGTGPCEQYF. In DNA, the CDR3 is TGTGCCAGCAGCAAGCCCTCACGGATCGCAATGTCCGGGACAGGCCCATGCGAGCAGTACTTC.

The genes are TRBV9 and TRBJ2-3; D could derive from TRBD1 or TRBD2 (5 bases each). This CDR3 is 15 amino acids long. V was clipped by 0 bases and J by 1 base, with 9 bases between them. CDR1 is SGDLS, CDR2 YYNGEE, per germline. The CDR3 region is CASSVASGRTDTQYF. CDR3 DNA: TGTGCCAGCAGCGTAGCATCGGGACGCACAGATACGCAGTATTTT. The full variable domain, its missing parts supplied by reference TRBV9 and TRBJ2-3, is DSGVTQTPKHLITATGQRVTLRCSPRSGDLSVYWYQQSLDQGLQFLIQYYNGEERAKGNILERFSAQQFPDLHSELNLSSLELGDSALYFCASSVASGRTDTQYFGPGTRLTVL.

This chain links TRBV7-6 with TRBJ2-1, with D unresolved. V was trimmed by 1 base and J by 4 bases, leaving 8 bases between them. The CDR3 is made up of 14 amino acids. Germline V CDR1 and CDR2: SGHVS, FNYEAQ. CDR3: CASSLVNFYNEQFF. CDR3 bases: TGTGCCAGCAGCTTAGTGAACTTTTACAATGAGCAGTTCTTC. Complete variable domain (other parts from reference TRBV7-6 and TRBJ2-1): GAGVSQSPRYKVTKRGQDVALRCDPISGHVSLYWYRQALGQGPEFLTYFNYEAQQDKSGLPNDRFSAERPEGSISTLTIQRTEQRDSAMYRCASSLVNFYNEQFFGPGTRLTVL.

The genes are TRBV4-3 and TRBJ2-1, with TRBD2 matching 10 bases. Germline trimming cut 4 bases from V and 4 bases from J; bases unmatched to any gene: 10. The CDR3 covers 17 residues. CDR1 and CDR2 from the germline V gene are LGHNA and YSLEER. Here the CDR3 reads CASSPGSSGRAYNEQFF. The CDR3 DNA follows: TGCGCCAGCAGCCCAGGCTCTAGCGGGAGAGCATACAATGAGCAGTTCTTC.

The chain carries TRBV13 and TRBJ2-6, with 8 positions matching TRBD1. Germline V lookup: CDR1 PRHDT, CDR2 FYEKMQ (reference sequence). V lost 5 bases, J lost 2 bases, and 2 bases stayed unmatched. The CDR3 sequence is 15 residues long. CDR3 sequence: CASSLTGAGANVLTF. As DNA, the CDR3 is TGTGCCAGCAGCCTGACAGGGGCTGGGGCCAACGTCCTGACTTTC.

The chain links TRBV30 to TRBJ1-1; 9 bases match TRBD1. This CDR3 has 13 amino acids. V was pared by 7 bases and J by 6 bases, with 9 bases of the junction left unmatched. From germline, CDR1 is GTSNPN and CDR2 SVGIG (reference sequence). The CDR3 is CALEIQGAAEAFF. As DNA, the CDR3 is TGTGCCTTGGAGATACAGGGGGCTGCTGAAGCTTTCTTT.

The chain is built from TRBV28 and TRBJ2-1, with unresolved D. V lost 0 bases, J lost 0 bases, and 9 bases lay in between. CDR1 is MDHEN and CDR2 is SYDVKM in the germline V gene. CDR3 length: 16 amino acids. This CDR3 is CASSLWGRSSYNEQFF. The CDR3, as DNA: TGTGCCAGCAGTTTATGGGGCAGGAGCTCCTACAATGAGCAGTTCTTC.

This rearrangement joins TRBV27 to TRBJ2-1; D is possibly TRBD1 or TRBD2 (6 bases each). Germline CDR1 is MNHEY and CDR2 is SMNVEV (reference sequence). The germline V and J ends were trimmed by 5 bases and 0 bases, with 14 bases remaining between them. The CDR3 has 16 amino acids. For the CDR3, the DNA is TGTGCCAGCAGTGACAGGCTAGCGAGCTCCTACAATGAGCAGTTCTTC. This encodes CASSDRLASSYNEQFF.

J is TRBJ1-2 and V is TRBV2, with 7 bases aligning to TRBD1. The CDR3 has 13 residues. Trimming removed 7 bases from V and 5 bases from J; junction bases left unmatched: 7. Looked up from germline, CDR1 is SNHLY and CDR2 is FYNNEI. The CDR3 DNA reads TGTGCCAGCAACACTGGGACAGATTATGGCTACACCTTC. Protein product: CASNTGTDYGYTF. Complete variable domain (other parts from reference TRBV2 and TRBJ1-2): EPEVTQTPSHQVTQMGQEVILRCVPISNHLYFYWYRQILGQKVEFLVSFYNNEISEKSEIFDDQFSVERPDGSNFTLKIRSTKLEDSAMYFCASNTGTDYGYTFGSGTRLTVV.

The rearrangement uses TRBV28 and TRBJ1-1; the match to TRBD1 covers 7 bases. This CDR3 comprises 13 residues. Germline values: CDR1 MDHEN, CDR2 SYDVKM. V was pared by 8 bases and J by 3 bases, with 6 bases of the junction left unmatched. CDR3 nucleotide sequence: TGTGCCAGCGGGGACAGACTCGACACTGAAGCTTTCTTT. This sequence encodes CASGDRLDTEAFF.

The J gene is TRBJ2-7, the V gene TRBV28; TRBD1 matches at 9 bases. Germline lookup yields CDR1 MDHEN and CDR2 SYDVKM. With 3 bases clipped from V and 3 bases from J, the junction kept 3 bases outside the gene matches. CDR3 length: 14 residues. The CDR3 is CASSFTGGGYEQYF. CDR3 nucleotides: TGTGCCAGCAGTTTCACAGGGGGCGGCTACGAGCAGTACTTC.

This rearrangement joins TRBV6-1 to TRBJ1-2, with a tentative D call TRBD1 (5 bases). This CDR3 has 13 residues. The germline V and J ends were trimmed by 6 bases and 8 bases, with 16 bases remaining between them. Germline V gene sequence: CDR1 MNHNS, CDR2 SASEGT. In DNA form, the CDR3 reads TGTGCCAGCAGATGGGGGACCACGGGAGGCTACACCTTC. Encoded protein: CASRWGTTGGYTF.

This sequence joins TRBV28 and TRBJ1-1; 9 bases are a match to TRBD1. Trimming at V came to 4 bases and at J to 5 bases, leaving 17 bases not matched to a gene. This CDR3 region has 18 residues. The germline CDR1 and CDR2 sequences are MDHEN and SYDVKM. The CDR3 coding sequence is TGTGCCAGCAGTTCCTCTGTCCCGGGACAGGGTTTCGTAACTGAAGCTTTCTTT. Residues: CASSSSVPGQGFVTEAFF.

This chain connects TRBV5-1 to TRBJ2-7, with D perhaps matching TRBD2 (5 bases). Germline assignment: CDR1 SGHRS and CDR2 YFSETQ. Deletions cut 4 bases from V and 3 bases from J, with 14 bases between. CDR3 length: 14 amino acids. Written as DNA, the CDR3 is TGCGCCAGCAGCCCAAGCGGTAATTACTACGAGCAGTACTTC. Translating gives CASSPSGNYYEQYF.

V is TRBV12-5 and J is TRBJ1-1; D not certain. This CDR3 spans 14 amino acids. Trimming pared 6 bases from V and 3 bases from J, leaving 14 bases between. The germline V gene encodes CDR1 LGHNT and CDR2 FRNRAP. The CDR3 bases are TGTGCTAGTGGCCCGAATACACGTTACACTGAAGCTTTCTTT. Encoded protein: CASGPNTRYTEAFF.

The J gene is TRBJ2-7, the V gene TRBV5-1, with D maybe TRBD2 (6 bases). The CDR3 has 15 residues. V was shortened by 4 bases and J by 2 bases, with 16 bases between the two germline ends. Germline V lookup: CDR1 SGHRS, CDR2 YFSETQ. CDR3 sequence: CASSDRLVGTYEQYF. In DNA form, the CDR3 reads TGCGCCAGCAGCGACCGACTAGTAGGTACCTACGAGCAGTACTTC.

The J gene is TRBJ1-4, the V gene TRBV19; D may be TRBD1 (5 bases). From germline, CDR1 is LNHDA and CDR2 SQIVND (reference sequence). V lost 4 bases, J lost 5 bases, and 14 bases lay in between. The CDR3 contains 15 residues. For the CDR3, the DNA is TGTGCCAGTAGTACCTCGGGACGGATAAATGAAAAACTGTTTTTT. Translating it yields CASSTSGRINEKLFF.

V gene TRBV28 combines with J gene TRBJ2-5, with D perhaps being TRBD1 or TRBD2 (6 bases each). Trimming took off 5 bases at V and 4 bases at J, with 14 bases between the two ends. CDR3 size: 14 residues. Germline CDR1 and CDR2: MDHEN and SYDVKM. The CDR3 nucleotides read TGTGCCAGCAGTGTTGGGGGGCAGTCAGAGACCCAGTACTTC. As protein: CASSVGGQSETQYF. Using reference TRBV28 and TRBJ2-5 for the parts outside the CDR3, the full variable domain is DVKVTQSSRYLVKRTGEKVFLECVQDMDHENMFWYRQDPGLGLRLIYFSYDVKMKEKGDIPEGYSVSREKKERFSLILESASTNQTSMYLCASSVGGQSETQYFGPGTRLLVL.

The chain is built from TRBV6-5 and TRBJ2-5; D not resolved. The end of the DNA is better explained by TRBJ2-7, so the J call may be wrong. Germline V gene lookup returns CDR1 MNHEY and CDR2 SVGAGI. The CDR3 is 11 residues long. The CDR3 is CASRITYEQYF. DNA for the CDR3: TGTGCCAGCAGGATAACCTACGAGCAGTACTTC.

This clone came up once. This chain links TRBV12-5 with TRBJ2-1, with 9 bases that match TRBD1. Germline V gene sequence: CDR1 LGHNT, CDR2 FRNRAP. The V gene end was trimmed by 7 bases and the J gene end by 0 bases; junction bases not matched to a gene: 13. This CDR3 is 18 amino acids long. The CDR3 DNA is TGTGCTAGTGCCTCCTTAGGTACAGGGGGCGCCTCCTACAATGAGCAGTTCTTC. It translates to CASASLGTGGASYNEQFF.

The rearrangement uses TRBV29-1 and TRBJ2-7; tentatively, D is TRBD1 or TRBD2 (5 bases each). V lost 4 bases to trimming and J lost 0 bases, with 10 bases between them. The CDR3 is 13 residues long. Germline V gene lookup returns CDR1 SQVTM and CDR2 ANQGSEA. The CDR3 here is CSVVWGTSYEQYF. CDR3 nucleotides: TGCAGCGTTGTGTGGGGGACCTCCTACGAGCAGTACTTC.

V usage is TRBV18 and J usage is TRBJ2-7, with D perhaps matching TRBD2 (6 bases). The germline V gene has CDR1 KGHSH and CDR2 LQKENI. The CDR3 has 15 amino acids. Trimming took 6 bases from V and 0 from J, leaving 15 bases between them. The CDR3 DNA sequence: TGTGCCAGCTCTTTTTGGGGGGAGAGCTCCTACGAGCAGTACTTC. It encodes CASSFWGESSYEQYF.

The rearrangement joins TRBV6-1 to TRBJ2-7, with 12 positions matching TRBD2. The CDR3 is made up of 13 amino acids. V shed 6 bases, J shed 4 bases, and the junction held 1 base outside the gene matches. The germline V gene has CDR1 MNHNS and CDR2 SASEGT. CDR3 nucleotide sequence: TGTGCCAGCAGACTAGCGGGAGGATACGAGCAGTACTTC. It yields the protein CASRLAGGYEQYF.

Written as DNA, the CDR3 is TGTGCCGTCCAGACAGGGGGGTCTGAAGCTTTCTTT. Residues: CAVQTGGSEAFF. The J gene is TRBJ1-1, the V gene TRBV6-5, with 9 nucleotides matching TRBD1. The ends lost 11 bases at V and 6 bases at J; junction bases unmatched: 7. Germline CDR1 reads MNHEY; CDR2 reads SVGAGI. The CDR3 has 12 residues.

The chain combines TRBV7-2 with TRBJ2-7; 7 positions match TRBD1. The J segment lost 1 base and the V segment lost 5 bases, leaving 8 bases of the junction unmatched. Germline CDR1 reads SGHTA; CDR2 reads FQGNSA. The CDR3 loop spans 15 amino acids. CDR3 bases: TGTGCCAGCAGCACCCCGGACAGGATGTCCTACGAGCAGTACTTC. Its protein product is CASSTPDRMSYEQYF.